The 11 T cell receptor beta chains below come from one sample, sequenced in a study of patients and donors after allogeneic stem cell transplantation. TCRdb reprocessed the RT-PCR reads with MiXCR, giving one entry per CDR3 protein. The sample consists of around 2,000 distinct CDR3 sequences, approximately 4.6% of them appearing once. The sequencing input was blood, either unsorted or a sorted T cell fraction (not recorded which). The receptor set was obtained from a human donor who was either an allogeneic HSCT recipient or a stem cell or donor lymphocyte infusion donor (not recorded which). It is not recorded whose cells these are; they may come from a transplant donor.

This clonotype counts as medium-sized. This chain uses TRBV6-2 or TRBV6-3 with TRBJ2-3; perhaps TRBD2 as D (7 bases). The CDR3 sequence is 15 residues long. CDR1 is MNHEY, CDR2 SVGEGT, per germline. The germline V and J ends were trimmed by 2 bases and 1 base, with 10 bases remaining between them. The DNA of the CDR3 is TGTGCCAGCAGTTACCAGGGGAGGGGCACAGATACGCAGTATTTT. Amino acids: CASSYQGRGTDTQYF.

This clonotype is categorized as medium-sized. The chain uses TRBV12-3 or TRBV12-4 and TRBJ2-3; D is possibly TRBD2 (7 bases). The CDR3 is 14 residues long. The germline V and J ends were trimmed by 5 bases and 6 bases, with 15 bases remaining between them. CDR3 amino acids: CASSPGAGVDTQYF. For the CDR3, the DNA is TGTGCCAGCAGTCCGGGGGCGGGAGTGGATACGCAGTATTTT.

This clonotype was observed a handful of times. V gene TRBV10-3 combines with J gene TRBJ2-6; D unresolved. This CDR3 spans 16 amino acids. CDR1 ENHRY and CDR2 SYGVKD come from the germline V gene. Trimming cost V 6 bases and J 1 base, with 13 bases left between them. CDR3 in DNA: TGTGCCATCAGCCCGCAAAAAAGGTCTGGGGCCAACGTCCTGACTTTC. Its protein is CAISPQKRSGANVLTF.

This clonotype is categorized as medium-sized (0.01 to 0.1%). The V gene is TRBV20-1, the J gene TRBJ2-3; D might be TRBD1 (6 bases). With 1 base removed from V and 4 bases from J, the gap between germline ends came to 9 bases. Germline CDR1 DFQATT, CDR2 SNEGSKA (reference sequence). This CDR3 is 13 amino acids long. CDR3 bases: TGCAGTGCTAGAGTACAGGGTTCAGATACGCAGTATTTT. Translation: CSARVQGSDTQYF.

In this sample, this clonotype is medium-sized. The CDR3 sequence is CASSIHPGGSDEQYF. CDR3 sequence (DNA): TGTGCCAGTAGTATACACCCAGGGGGATCAGATGAGCAGTACTTC. The V gene is TRBV19, the J gene TRBJ2-7; 7 bases agree with TRBD1. V gave up 2 bases and J gave up 7 bases; unmatched junction bases: 11. Germline values: CDR1 LNHDA, CDR2 SQIVND (reference sequence). The CDR3 is 15 residues long.

Relative to its sample, this clonotype is medium-sized. V usage is TRBV21-1 and J usage is TRBJ1-1. TRBV21-1 is flagged as a pseudogene. This CDR3 is 11 amino acids long. The CDR3 spells CASSKHTEAFF. CDR3 bases: TGTGCCAGCAGCAAACACACTGAAGCTTTCTTT.

The genes are TRBV6-2 or TRBV6-3 and TRBJ1-5; D gene uncertain. CDR1 and CDR2 from the germline V gene are MNHEY and SVGEGT. CDR3 length: 16 residues. V was shortened by 0 bases and J by 2 bases, with 11 bases between the two germline ends. In DNA form, the CDR3 reads TGTGCCAGCAGTTACTCGAGGGCGTTGGGCAATCAGCCCCAGCATTTT. Its translation: CASSYSRALGNQPQHF.

In its sample, this clonotype is medium-sized. As DNA, the CDR3 is TGTGCCAGCAGTTGGACAGAGAACACTGAAGCTTTCTTT. This sequence encodes CASSWTENTEAFF. The J gene is TRBJ1-1, the V gene TRBV27; weak D call: TRBD1 (6 bases). The CDR3 runs to 13 residues. The V end was cut by 4 bases, the J end by 1 base, with 7 bases between. Germline V gene lookup returns CDR1 MNHEY and CDR2 SMNVEV (reference sequence).

Only a few counts were recorded for this clonotype. The rearrangement links TRBV12-3 or TRBV12-4 to TRBJ1-1; 7 bases line up with TRBD1. Losses at the gene ends were 6 bases for V and 1 base for J; bases not matched to a gene: 2. This CDR3 region has 13 residues. This chain's CDR3 is CASSRTGNTEAFF. The CDR3 DNA reads TGTGCCAGCAGCAGGACAGGGAACACTGAAGCTTTCTTT.

The V gene is TRBV2, the J gene TRBJ2-7, with 9 bases aligning to TRBD1. The CDR3 is 17 residues long. The germline V gene has CDR1 SNHLY and CDR2 FYNNEI. J lost 1 base, V lost 3 bases, and 10 bases had no gene match. This CDR3 is CASSDTANRGLSYEQYF. As DNA, the CDR3 is TGTGCCAGCAGTGACACCGCCAACAGGGGGCTATCCTACGAGCAGTACTTC.

This clonotype appeared a few times. This chain joins TRBV5-1 and TRBJ1-1; D uncertain. There are 12 residues in the CDR3. V lost 1 base and J 2 bases, leaving 3 bases between the germline ends. Germline values: CDR1 SGHRS, CDR2 YFSETQ. The CDR3 nucleotides read TGCGCCAGCAGCTTGACAAACACTGAAGCTTTCTTT. It is translated as CASSLTNTEAFF.